These 21 T cell receptor beta chains came from one sample sequenced in a study of CD4 T cell repertoires in COVID-19. Sequencing was done directly on freshly isolated, uncultured memory T cells. Assay used: immunoSEQ multiplex PCR; TCRdb lists only in-frame clones, some missing. The table includes about 25,000 clones, over 90% detected once. Here the sequenced sample was circulating follicular helper CD4+ T cells (cTfh) from blood, taken before the COVID-19 pandemic. These receptors were collected from a human donor who had COVID-19.

The chain couples TRBV14 to TRBJ1-1, with D unresolved. The CDR3 extends over 11 amino acids. V was shortened by 4 bases and J by 4 bases, with 4 bases between the two germline ends. The germline gives CDR1 SGHDN, CDR2 FVKESK. DNA for the CDR3: TGTGCCAGCAGCCTTCTCACTGAAGCTTTCTTT. Amino acid sequence: CASSLLTEAFF.

The chain joins TRBV29-1 to TRBJ1-4, with a tentative D call TRBD1 (6 bases). Per the germline V gene, CDR1 is SQVTM and CDR2 is ANQGSEA. The CDR3 loop spans 13 amino acids. V was trimmed by 6 bases and J by 8 bases, leaving 16 bases between them. The CDR3 loop is CSVKPGTLEKLFF. DNA of the CDR3: TGCAGCGTGAAGCCCGGGACACTCGAAAAACTGTTTTTT.

The chain joins TRBV5-1 to TRBJ2-7, with TRBD1 identical over 9 bases. J lost 7 bases, V lost 2 bases, and 10 bases had no gene match. The length of the CDR3 is 15 residues. CDR1 is SGHRS and CDR2 is YFSETQ in the germline V gene. The CDR3 bases are TGCGCCAGCAGCTTAAGGACAGGGGTGGAAGGGGAGCAGTACTTC. Its translation: CASSLRTGVEGEQYF.

This chain joins TRBV5-1 and TRBJ2-7; TRBD2 matches 10 bases. This CDR3 has 17 amino acids. Losses at the gene ends were 2 bases for V and 6 bases for J; bases not matched to a gene: 14. Germline-derived CDR1 and CDR2 are SGHRS and YFSETQ. The CDR3 nucleotides read TGCGCCAGCAGCTTACCCGGGGTGGTAATAGCGGGAGGCGAGCAGTACTTC. Translating gives CASSLPGVVIAGGEQYF.

This chain uses TRBV19 with TRBJ1-6, with D possibly being TRBD1 (5 bases). The CDR3 is 12 residues long. Trimming removed 9 bases from V and 7 bases from J, with 10 bases in between. Germline assignment: CDR1 LNHDA and CDR2 SQIVND (reference sequence). CDR3 loop: CASQGRNSPLHF. The CDR3 region has the DNA TGTGCCAGCCAGGGTCGGAATTCACCCCTCCACTTT.

The chain joins TRBV6-1 to TRBJ1-3, with 8 bases that match TRBD1. The CDR3 has 15 amino acids. Germline lookup yields CDR1 MNHNS and CDR2 SASEGT. V shed 2 bases and J 2 bases; nucleotides not matched to a gene: 2. The CDR3 reads CASSEQGATGNTIYF. The CDR3 DNA reads as TGTGCCAGCAGTGAACAGGGGGCGACTGGAAACACCATATATTTT.

This clone occurred once. J is TRBJ2-7 and V is TRBV27, with 10 bases fitting TRBD1. The junction had 15 bases not matched to a gene; V was cut back by 5 bases and J by 5 bases. CDR3 length equals 17 residues. Germline V gene lookup returns CDR1 MNHEY and CDR2 SMNVEV (reference sequence). CDR3 residues: CASSPISRQGARNEQYF. DNA for the CDR3: TGTGCCAGCAGTCCTATCTCCCGACAGGGGGCAAGGAACGAGCAGTACTTC.

The V call is TRBV27, the J call TRBJ2-1, with D perhaps matching TRBD1 (5 bases). The V gene lost 5 bases and the J gene lost 9 bases, with 14 bases spanning the gap. The CDR3 runs to 13 residues. Looked up from germline, CDR1 is MNHEY and CDR2 is SMNVEV (reference sequence). CDR3 protein: CASSPRPRGEQFF. CDR3 sequence (DNA): TGTGCCAGCAGTCCCCGGCCTAGGGGTGAGCAGTTCTTC.

The rearrangement links TRBV5-1 to TRBJ2-2; D possibly corresponds to TRBD1 (5 bases). The CDR3 runs to 16 residues. From germline, CDR1 is SGHRS and CDR2 YFSETQ. V was pared by 6 bases and J by 4 bases, with 19 bases between. The CDR3 coding sequence is TGCGCCAGCAACCCCTCGTGGGGCATAGGCACCGGGGAGCTGTTTTTT. Translation gives CASNPSWGIGTGELFF.

In DNA, the CDR3 is TGTGCCAGCATCCCCGCAGGGTTCTTCTACAATGAGCAGTTCTTC. Translated, it gives CASIPAGFFYNEQFF. The genes are TRBV7-8 and TRBJ2-1, with D possibly matching TRBD1 (5 bases). CDR3 length: 15 residues. Trimming removed 7 bases from V and 3 bases from J, with 16 bases in between. Germline V CDR1 and CDR2: SGHVS, FQNEAQ.

The chain has TRBV10-1 and TRBJ2-1; 9 positions agree with TRBD1. Germline lookup yields CDR1 WNHNN and CDR2 SYGVQD (reference sequence). The V gene end was trimmed by 9 bases and the J gene end by 3 bases; junction bases not matched to a gene: 6. The CDR3 covers 14 residues. This chain's CDR3 is CASSSGQGYNEQFF. The CDR3 nucleotides are TGCGCCAGTTCATCGGGACAGGGCTACAATGAGCAGTTCTTC.

The V and J genes are TRBV15 and TRBJ2-7; 7 bases are shared with TRBD1. Per germline, CDR1 LNHNV and CDR2 YYDKDF (reference sequence). The CDR3 has 14 amino acids. The V segment lost 2 bases and the J segment 3 bases; nucleotides outside the gene matches: 4. CDR3 sequence reads: CATSRNSGGYEQYF. The CDR3 bases are TGTGCCACCAGCAGAAATTCAGGGGGCTACGAGCAGTACTTC.

V and J are TRBV5-6 and TRBJ2-2; TRBD2 aligns across 13 bases. The germline V gene encodes CDR1 SGHDT and CDR2 YYEEEE. This CDR3 has 19 amino acids. The junction had 14 bases not matched to a gene; V was cut back by 3 bases and J by 6 bases. CDR3 in amino acids: CASSYTSGGVSYGSGELFF. CDR3 bases: TGTGCCAGCAGCTATACTAGCGGGGGGGTTTCTTATGGCTCCGGGGAGCTGTTTTTT.

Written as DNA, the CDR3 is TGTGCCAGCAGCTTGGAGCGAGTCACAGATACGCAGTATTTT. Residues: CASSLERVTDTQYF. The chain employs TRBV5-4 and TRBJ2-3; D gene unclear. CDR3 length: 14 amino acids. V was shortened by 0 bases and J by 2 bases, with 7 bases between the two germline ends. Germline values: CDR1 SGHNT, CDR2 YYREEE (reference sequence).

The rearrangement uses TRBV5-5 and TRBJ2-2, with 14 bases aligning to TRBD2. Germline V gene data show CDR1 as SGHKS and CDR2 as YYEKEE (reference sequence). V dropped 3 bases and J dropped 5; count of bases not matched to a gene: 9. CDR3 length: 18 amino acids. The CDR3 region has the DNA TGTGCCAGCAGCTCAGGGACTAGCGGGAGCTGGAGTACCGGGGAGCTGTTTTTT. Residues: CASSSGTSGSWSTGELFF. The full variable domain, completed using reference TRBV5-5 and TRBJ2-2, is DAGVTQSPTHLIKTRGQQVTLRCSPISGHKSVSWYQQVLGQGPQFIFQYYEKEERGRGNFPDRFSARQFPNYSSELNVNALLLGDSALYLCASSSGTSGSWSTGELFFGEGSRLTVL.

The rearrangement links TRBV6-6 to TRBJ1-3; the D is unclear. The CDR3 length is 14 residues. CDR1 is MNHNY and CDR2 is SVGAGI in the germline V gene (reference sequence). V was cut by 6 bases and J by 1 base, with 10 bases left in between. CDR3 in DNA: TGTGCCAGCAGCCCTGAGGTTTCTGGAAACACCATATATTTT. Protein product: CASSPEVSGNTIYF.

This clone turned up a few times. This rearrangement joins TRBV5-6 to TRBJ2-1, with 8 nucleotides matching TRBD2. In germline, CDR1 is SGHDT, CDR2 YYEEEE. Trimming cost V 4 bases and J 3 bases; bases outside gene matches: 9. The CDR3 consists of 16 residues. The CDR3 is CASSDAGTSYYNEQFF. The CDR3 DNA sequence: TGTGCCAGCAGCGATGCCGGGACTAGTTACTACAATGAGCAGTTCTTC.

The J gene is TRBJ2-5, the V gene TRBV6-1; 8 nucleotides agree with TRBD1. The ends lost 3 bases at V and 7 bases at J; junction bases unmatched: 4. This CDR3 region has 13 residues. The germline gives CDR1 MNHNS, CDR2 SASEGT. DNA of the CDR3: TGTGCCAGCAGTGACAGGGGGCAGGGGACCCAGTACTTC. Residues: CASSDRGQGTQYF.

The V and J genes are TRBV27 and TRBJ1-5; TRBD1 matches 8 bases. Germline CDR1 reads MNHEY; CDR2 reads SMNVEV (reference sequence). V gave up 5 bases and J gave up 5 bases; unmatched junction bases: 11. This CDR3 is built from 16 residues. The CDR3 nucleotides are TGTGCCAGCAGTCCCCGGACAGGGAGGGCTGATCAGCCCCAGCATTTT. It encodes CASSPRTGRADQPQHF.

The chain uses TRBV7-2 and TRBJ2-5; TRBD1 might be the D (5 bases). V was clipped by 5 bases and J by 9 bases, with 16 bases between them. The CDR3 covers 13 residues. CDR1 is SGHTA and CDR2 is FQGNSA in the germline V gene. The CDR3: CASSRLGMGPQYF. The DNA for the CDR3 is TGTGCCAGCAGCCGCTTGGGAATGGGGCCCCAGTACTTC.

The CDR3 is CASSKNSGETQYF. The CDR3 DNA follows: TGTGCCAGCAGTAAAAACAGTGGGGAGACCCAGTACTTC. The V gene is TRBV2, the J gene TRBJ2-5; D uncertain. The CDR3 is made up of 13 amino acids. V lost 5 bases and J lost 5, with 12 bases in between. Germline assignment: CDR1 SNHLY and CDR2 FYNNEI.